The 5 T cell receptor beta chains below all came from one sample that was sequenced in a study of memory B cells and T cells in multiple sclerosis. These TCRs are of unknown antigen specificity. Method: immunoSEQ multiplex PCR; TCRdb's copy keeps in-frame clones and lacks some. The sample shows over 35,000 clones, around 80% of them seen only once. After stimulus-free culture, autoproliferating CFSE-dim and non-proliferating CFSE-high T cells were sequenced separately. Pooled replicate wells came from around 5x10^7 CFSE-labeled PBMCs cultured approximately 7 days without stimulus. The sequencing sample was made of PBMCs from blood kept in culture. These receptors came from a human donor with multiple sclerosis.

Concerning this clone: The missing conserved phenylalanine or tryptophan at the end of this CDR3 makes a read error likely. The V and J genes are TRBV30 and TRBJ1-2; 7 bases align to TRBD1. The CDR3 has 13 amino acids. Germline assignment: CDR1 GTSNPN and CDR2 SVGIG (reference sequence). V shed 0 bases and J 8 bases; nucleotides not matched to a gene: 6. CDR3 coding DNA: TGTGCCTGGAGTGTACAGGGGCCGAGGGGCTACACCCTC. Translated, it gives CAWSVQGPRGYTL.

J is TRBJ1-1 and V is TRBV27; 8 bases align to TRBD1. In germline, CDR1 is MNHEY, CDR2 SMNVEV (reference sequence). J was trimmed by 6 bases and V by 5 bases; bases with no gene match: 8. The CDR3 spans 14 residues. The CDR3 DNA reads TGTGCCAGCAGTCCCGACAGGGGAGGTGCTGAAGCTTTCTTT. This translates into CASSPDRGGAEAFF.

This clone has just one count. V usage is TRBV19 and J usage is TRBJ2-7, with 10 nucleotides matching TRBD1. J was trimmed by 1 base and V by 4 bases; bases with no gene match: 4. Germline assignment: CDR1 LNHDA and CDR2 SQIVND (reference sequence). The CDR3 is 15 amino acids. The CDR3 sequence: CASSTPGQGSYEQYF. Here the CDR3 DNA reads TGTGCCAGTAGTACCCCGGGACAGGGGTCCTACGAGCAGTACTTC.

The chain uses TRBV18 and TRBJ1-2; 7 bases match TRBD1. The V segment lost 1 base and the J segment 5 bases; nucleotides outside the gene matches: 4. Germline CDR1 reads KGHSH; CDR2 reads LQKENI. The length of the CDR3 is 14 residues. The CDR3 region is CASSPQGAGYGYTF. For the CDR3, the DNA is TGTGCCAGCTCACCACAGGGGGCTGGGTATGGCTACACCTTC.

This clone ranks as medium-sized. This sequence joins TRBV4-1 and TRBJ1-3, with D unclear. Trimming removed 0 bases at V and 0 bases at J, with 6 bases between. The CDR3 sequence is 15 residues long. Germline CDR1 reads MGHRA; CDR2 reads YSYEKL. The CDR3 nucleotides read TGCGCCAGCAGCCAAGATTGGAGCTCTGGAAACACCATATATTTT. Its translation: CASSQDWSSGNTIYF.